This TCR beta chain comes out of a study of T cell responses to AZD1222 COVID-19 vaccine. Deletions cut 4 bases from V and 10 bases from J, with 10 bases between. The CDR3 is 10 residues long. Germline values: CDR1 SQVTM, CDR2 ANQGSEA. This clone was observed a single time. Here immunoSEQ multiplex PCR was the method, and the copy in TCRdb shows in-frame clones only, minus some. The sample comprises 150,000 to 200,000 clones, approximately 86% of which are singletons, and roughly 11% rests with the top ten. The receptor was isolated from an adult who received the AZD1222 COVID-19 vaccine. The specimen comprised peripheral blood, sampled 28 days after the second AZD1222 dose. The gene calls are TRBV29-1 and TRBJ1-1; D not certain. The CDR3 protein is CSVVNPGAFF. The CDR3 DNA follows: TGCAGCGTTGTGAACCCAGGAGCTTTCTTT.